This entry concerns a single T cell receptor (beta chain). Its antigen is not identified. The germline gives CDR1 SGHVS, CDR2 FNYEAQ. V lost 4 bases, J lost 5 bases, and 18 bases lay in between. CDR3 length: 16 amino acids. The data derive from a study of shared clonotypes between healthy human individuals. General observations from the study: Only blood samples were collected, and tissue repertoires likely differ. Among donors, sharing of clonotypes was expected to be affected by sequencing depth.

Terminally differentiated effector memory CD45RA+ cells were excluded by CCR7 positive selection of CD45RO-negative cells. Authors' processing steps: ImmunoSEQ junction-only sequences lacked quality scores, so their filtering differed. The data were produced by immunoSEQ multiplex PCR, yet TCRdb's version contains in-frame clones alone and is incomplete. V and J calls and clone size come straight from that table; D and trimming were deduced from the DNA. Here the sample spans roughly 850,000 clones, 96% being singletons. J is TRBJ2-1 and V is TRBV7-6; D is undetermined. Sequenced: naive CD8+ T cells sorted from blood. This TCR derives from a young man in good health. CDR3 amino acids: CASSSDQTGPNNEQFF. DNA of the CDR3: TGTGCCAGCAGCTCGGACCAAACGGGCCCTAACAATGAGCAGTTCTTC.